This T cell receptor beta chain was sequenced during a study of blood T cell repertoires in COVID-19. Study-wide context: Italy, Spain and the United States were the sources of the convalescent and acute COVID-19 samples. In each case, the material was cDNA or gDNA derived from T cells, B-cell-depleted T cells, or PBMCs.

Original data processing: Counts of nucleated cells, estimated from reference gene primer amplification, were obtained. Sequenced by immunoSEQ multiplex PCR; TCRdb stores in-frame clones only, minus some. That table furnishes V, J and clone size, whereas the DNA furnished D and trimming. The sample contains over 50,000 clones, about 85% of which appear only once. The J segment lost 14 bases and the V segment lost 5 bases, leaving 11 bases of the junction unmatched. CDR1 is SEHNR, CDR2 FQNEAQ, per germline (reference sequence). The CDR3 runs to 13 residues. V and J are TRBV7-9 and TRBJ2-3; 9 positions agree with TRBD1. The TCR was taken from a man aged 50 to 60 with acute or convalescent COVID-19. The specimen was peripheral blood. CDR3 DNA: TGTGCCAGCAGCCTACCCCGGGACAGGGAGATGTATTTT. It encodes CASSLPRDREMYF.